The clone carrying this TCR beta chain was recorded a few times. The PCR employed 60 Vbeta primers together with 13 Jbeta primers. The repertoire was sequenced with immunoSEQ multiplex PCR; TCRdb's copy has only in-frame clones and lacks some. Of roughly 130,000 clones in the sample, approximately 80% were seen once. The CDR3 totals 15 residues. From germline, CDR1 is SGHTA and CDR2 FQGNSA. The J segment lost 4 bases and the V segment lost 0 bases, leaving 5 bases of the junction unmatched. The data were obtained in a study of cytomegalovirus exposure and HLA in healthy donors. Sequenced sample: PBMCs. This sequence was found in a man aged 35-49 years in good health and CMV-seronegative. The chain has TRBV7-2 and TRBJ2-7, with 8 bases that match TRBD1. The CDR3 protein is CASSLAPGGFYEQYF. CDR3 nucleotides: TGTGCCAGCAGCTTAGCTCCAGGGGGCTTTTACGAGCAGTACTTC.